This TCR beta chain was obtained from a study of shared clonotypes between healthy human individuals. Study background: Per donor, CD8 memory used one plate, CD8 naive used two, CD4 memory used three and CD4 naive used three. Overall study findings and caveats: A reduction in generation probabilities was seen for non-shared clonotypes relative to those shared by all four donors.

With respect to this clone: Its antigen is unidentified.

The assay was run at deep level. It was about 210 ng DNA, tens of thousands of T cell genomes, that sorted-subset replicate PCRs used. Profiled with immunoSEQ multiplex PCR; TCRdb holds only in-frame clones, not every one. This sample carries more than 850,000 clones, 75% to 80% of them seen once, and the ten largest clones take about 0.52%. This CDR3 has 13 amino acids. Looked up from germline, CDR1 is MNHNS and CDR2 is SASEGT. V lost 6 bases and J 5 bases, leaving 13 bases between the germline ends. The J gene is TRBJ2-5, the V gene TRBV6-1; perhaps D is TRBD1 or TRBD2 (6 bases each). This clonotype originated in a young man in good health. Some clones in this sample may be carry-over from other donors' samples. The specimen sequenced was memory CD4+ T cells from PBMCs. Subset defined: CD45RA-negative fraction. CDR3 nucleotide sequence: TGTGCCAGCAGCTACGGGGGCGAGGAGACCCAGTACTTC. Its translation: CASSYGGEETQYF.